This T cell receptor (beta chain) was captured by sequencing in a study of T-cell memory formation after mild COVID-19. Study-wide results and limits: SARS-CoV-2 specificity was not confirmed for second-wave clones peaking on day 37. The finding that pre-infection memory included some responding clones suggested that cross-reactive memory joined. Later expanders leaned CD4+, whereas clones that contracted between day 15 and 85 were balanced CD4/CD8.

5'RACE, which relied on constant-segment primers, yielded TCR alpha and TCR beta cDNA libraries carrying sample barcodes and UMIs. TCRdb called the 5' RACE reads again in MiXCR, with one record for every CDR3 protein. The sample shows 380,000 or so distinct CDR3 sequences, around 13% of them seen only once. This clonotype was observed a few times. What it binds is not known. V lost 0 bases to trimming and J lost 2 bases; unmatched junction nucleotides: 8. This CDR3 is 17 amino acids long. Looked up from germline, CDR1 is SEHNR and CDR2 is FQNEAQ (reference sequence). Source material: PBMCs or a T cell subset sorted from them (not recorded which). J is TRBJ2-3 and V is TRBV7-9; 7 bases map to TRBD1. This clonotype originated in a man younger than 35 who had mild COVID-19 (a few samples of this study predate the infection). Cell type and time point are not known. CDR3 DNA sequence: TGTGCCAGCAGCTTAGCCCTAGAGGGGGCGATCACAGATACGCAGTATTTT. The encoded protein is CASSLALEGAITDTQYF.